This T cell receptor beta chain was captured in a study of blood T cell repertoires in COVID-19. Across the whole study: T cells, B-cell-depleted T cells, or PBMCs provided the cDNA or gDNA that served as material.

The V end was cut by 2 bases, the J end by 4 bases, with 11 bases between. The CDR3 has 15 amino acids. Germline CDR1 and CDR2: MNHEY and SVGAGI. Original processing methods: Amplification of reference gene primers provided the estimated nucleated cell counts. Profiling relied on immunoSEQ multiplex PCR, and the TCRdb table lists in-frame clones only, not all of them. V and J calls and clone size are as listed in that table; D and trimming were resolved from the DNA. This table holds about 200,000 clones, 70% to 90% found once. The specimen was peripheral blood. The chain joins TRBV6-5 to TRBJ2-2; possibly TRBD1 for D (5 bases). The source of this sequence is a woman aged 70-85 years with active or convalescent COVID-19. The CDR3 reads CASSYGQGSTGELFF. In DNA form, the CDR3 reads TGTGCCAGCAGTTACGGGCAGGGTAGCACCGGGGAGCTGTTTTTT.